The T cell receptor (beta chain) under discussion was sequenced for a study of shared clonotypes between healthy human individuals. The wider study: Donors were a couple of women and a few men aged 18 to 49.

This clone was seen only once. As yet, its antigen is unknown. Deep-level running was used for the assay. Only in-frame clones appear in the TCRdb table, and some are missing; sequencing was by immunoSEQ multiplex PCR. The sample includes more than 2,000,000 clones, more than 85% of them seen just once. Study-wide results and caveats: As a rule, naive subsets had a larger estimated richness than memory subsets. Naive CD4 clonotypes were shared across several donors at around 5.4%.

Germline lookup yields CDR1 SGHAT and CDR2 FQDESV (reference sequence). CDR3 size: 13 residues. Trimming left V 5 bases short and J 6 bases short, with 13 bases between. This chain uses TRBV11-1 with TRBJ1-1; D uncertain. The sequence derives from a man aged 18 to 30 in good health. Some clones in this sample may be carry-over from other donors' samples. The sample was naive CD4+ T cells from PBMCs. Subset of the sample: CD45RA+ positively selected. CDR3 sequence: CASSASAVAEAFF. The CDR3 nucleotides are TGTGCCAGCAGCGCGTCTGCCGTCGCTGAAGCTTTCTTT.